The 15 T cell receptor beta chains given below trace back to one sample, sequenced in a study of blood T cell repertoires in COVID-19. Assay: immunoSEQ multiplex PCR; the TCRdb copy retains only in-frame clones and omits some. This table holds 250,000 to 300,000 clones, approximately 84% found once. Sequenced input: PBMCs or T cells enriched from blood (not recorded which). The receptors come from a man aged 18 to 29 who had recovered from COVID-19.

This chain's CDR3 is CASSQVKGAGTQYF. The CDR3 DNA sequence: TGCGCCAGCAGCCAAGTAAAGGGGGCAGGGACCCAGTACTTC. The rearrangement joins TRBV4-1 to TRBJ2-5; 7 bases align to TRBD1. Looked up from germline, CDR1 is MGHRA and CDR2 is YSYEKL. This CDR3 contains 14 residues. V was pared by 1 base and J by 7 bases, with 6 bases of the junction left unmatched.

This chain joins TRBV20-1 and TRBJ2-2; 9 positions agree with TRBD2. V was pared by 3 bases and J by 1 base, with 12 bases of the junction left unmatched. The CDR3 is 18 amino acids. Germline CDR1 and CDR2: DFQATT and SNEGSKA (reference sequence). The CDR3 protein is CSASNSLAGGMNTGELFF. In DNA form, the CDR3 reads TGCAGTGCTAGTAATAGTTTGGCGGGAGGGATGAACACCGGGGAGCTGTTTTTT.

This sequence joins TRBV5-1 and TRBJ2-5; 10 bases map to TRBD2. This CDR3 has 14 amino acids. Germline V gives CDR1 SGHRS, CDR2 YFSETQ. Germline trimming cut 3 bases from V and 5 bases from J; bases unmatched to any gene: 4. The CDR3 reads CASSSLAGEETQYF. CDR3 nucleotides: TGCGCCAGCAGCTCCCTAGCGGGAGAGGAGACCCAGTACTTC.

The rearrangement uses TRBV5-4 and TRBJ2-2, with D uncertain. Germline assignment: CDR1 SGHNT and CDR2 YYREEE (reference sequence). V dropped 2 bases and J dropped 3 bases, with 5 bases sitting between them. The CDR3 sequence is 13 residues long. CDR3 sequence: CASSFRDTGELFF. The CDR3 DNA is TGTGCCAGCAGCTTCCGGGACACCGGGGAGCTGTTTTTT.

The rearrangement links TRBV10-2 to TRBJ1-2, with D possibly being TRBD1 (5 bases). The CDR3 has 14 amino acids. The ends were cut back, 4 bases at V and 0 bases at J, with 9 bases in the middle. Germline lookup yields CDR1 WSHSY and CDR2 SAAADI. The CDR3 region is CASSVGGSNYGYTF. The CDR3 DNA reads as TGCGCCAGCAGTGTTGGGGGGTCTAACTATGGCTACACCTTC.

This sequence joins TRBV2 and TRBJ1-2; 10 bases line up with TRBD1. V lost 4 bases, J lost 8 bases, and 4 bases stayed unmatched. CDR1 and CDR2 from the germline V gene are SNHLY and FYNNEI. This CDR3 comprises 13 residues. CDR3 DNA sequence: TGTGCCAGCAGTGTGGGGACAGGGGAGGGCTACACCTTC. Translating it yields CASSVGTGEGYTF.

This clone was detected only once. The chain combines TRBV30 with TRBJ2-7; a possible D gene is TRBD2 (5 bases). There are 11 residues in the CDR3. Trimming took 1 base from V and 7 from J, leaving 8 bases between them. Germline V CDR1 and CDR2: GTSNPN, SVGIG (reference sequence). The CDR3 spells CAWSGSGEQYF. The CDR3 DNA reads as TGTGCCTGGAGTGGATCGGGAGAGCAGTACTTC.

The chain recombines TRBV6-5 with TRBJ1-1; D is perhaps TRBD1 (5 bases). V lost 6 bases to trimming and J lost 2 bases, with 10 bases between them. The CDR3 is 13 amino acids. Germline V gene sequence: CDR1 MNHEY, CDR2 SVGAGI. The CDR3 is CASRADRNTEAFF. The CDR3 DNA reads as TGTGCCAGCAGGGCAGACAGAAACACTGAAGCTTTCTTT.

CDR3 amino acids: CASSVDRVSSGNTIYF. CDR3 DNA sequence: TGTGCCAGCAGTGTTGACAGGGTGAGCTCTGGAAACACCATATATTTT. The chain has TRBV6-1 and TRBJ1-3; the match to TRBD1 covers 7 bases. The V gene end was trimmed by 4 bases and the J gene end by 0 bases; junction bases not matched to a gene: 6. This CDR3 contains 16 residues. Germline CDR1 is MNHNS and CDR2 is SASEGT.

The CDR3 loop reads CASSLGTGVTGANVLTF. In DNA, the CDR3 is TGTGCCAGCAGCTTAGGCACGGGGGTTACTGGGGCCAACGTCCTGACTTTC. The J gene is TRBJ2-6, the V gene TRBV13, with a possible D match to TRBD2 (6 bases). CDR3 length: 17 residues. V shed 0 bases and J shed 2 bases, with 11 bases lying between them. The V gene's germline CDR1 is PRHDT and CDR2 FYEKMQ (reference sequence).

V is TRBV6-5 and J is TRBJ2-7, with 10 bases identical to TRBD1. V lost 11 bases and J lost 5; bases outside the gene matches: 9. This CDR3 has 13 residues. Germline V lookup: CDR1 MNHEY, CDR2 SVGAGI. The CDR3 is CAVSGTGAHEQYF. The CDR3 region has the DNA TGTGCCGTCTCCGGGACAGGGGCCCACGAGCAGTACTTC.

The chain couples TRBV30 to TRBJ1-2; TRBD1 matches at 8 bases. Germline lookup yields CDR1 GTSNPN and CDR2 SVGIG (reference sequence). J was trimmed by 8 bases and V by 1 base; bases with no gene match: 6. The CDR3 is made up of 13 amino acids. The CDR3 protein is CAWSGIGTGGYTF. DNA for the CDR3: TGTGCCTGGAGTGGAATAGGGACAGGAGGCTACACCTTC.

The chain is built from TRBV10-2 and TRBJ2-5; TRBD1 aligns across 8 bases. CDR3 length: 15 residues. Germline assignment: CDR1 WSHSY and CDR2 SAAADI. V shed 6 bases and J 7 bases; nucleotides not matched to a gene: 13. As DNA, the CDR3 is TGCGCCAGCAGAGCCTTTGGACAGGGAAGAGGGACCCAGTACTTC. Residues: CASRAFGQGRGTQYF.

The chain couples TRBV7-2 to TRBJ1-5, with 7 bases that match TRBD1. The CDR3 sequence is 13 residues long. J was trimmed by 5 bases and V by 5 bases; bases with no gene match: 3. Germline CDR1 and CDR2: SGHTA and FQGNSA. CDR3 amino acids: CASSEGGYQPQHF. DNA for the CDR3: TGTGCCAGCAGCGAAGGGGGCTATCAGCCCCAGCATTTT.

J is TRBJ2-1 and V is TRBV7-3; 9 nucleotides line up with TRBD2. The CDR3 extends over 16 amino acids. Germline V gives CDR1 SGHTA, CDR2 FQGTGA. The V gene end was trimmed by 2 bases and the J gene end by 1 base; junction bases not matched to a gene: 3. In DNA, the CDR3 is TGTGCCAGCAGCTTACTGGCGGGAGGGTCCTACAATGAGCAGTTCTTC. It is translated as CASSLLAGGSYNEQFF.